The source of this T cell receptor (beta chain) is a study of T cells in Graves' hyperthyroidism and ophthalmopathy. Study-level findings and limits: Ophthalmopathy was model-predicted a median about six months pre-onset.

This clonotype came up many times. Its antigen is still unknown. Regions amplified from RNA transcripts were the TCR beta CDR3 regions. The TCR CDR3 was amplified in a first-round RT-PCR using the HTBI primer set. TCRdb ran MiXCR on the multiplex PCR reads and lists one entry per CDR3 protein. Of 700,000 or so distinct CDR3 sequences in the sample, about 16% were seen once. Graves' hyperthyroidism was deemed stable absent ophthalmopathy progression within 18 months. Uncontrolled infection, other autoimmune disease, pregnancy or lactation barred patients from enrollment. The sequence was obtained from a man younger than 30 with Graves' hyperthyroidism. The sample was blood.

CDR3 residues: CASSRTLAAYEQYF. The CDR3 DNA sequence: TGTGCCAGCAGTCGAACCCTAGCAGCCTACGAGCAGTACTTC. The rearrangement joins TRBV12-3 or TRBV12-4 to TRBJ2-7, with D perhaps matching TRBD2 (5 bases). Trimming took off 5 bases at V and 2 bases at J, with 13 bases between the two ends. The CDR3 sequence is 14 residues long.